This is a list of T cell receptor beta chains from one sample in a study of CD8 T cells in ankylosing spondylitis. MiXCR, run by TCRdb on the 5' RACE reads, gives a single entry per CDR3 protein. In the table there are some 840,000 distinct CDR3 sequences, approximately 12% of which are singletons. The sequencing sample was made of blood, either unsorted or a sorted T cell fraction (not recorded which). Every receptor here comes from a male donor with ankylosing spondylitis. Each CDR3 is given with its conserved first and last residue. A D gene is named only where the DNA matches it firmly. Clone sizes are given selectively: once, few, many, or a class where the clone is expanded.

d_call: -
v_call: TRBV15
j_call: TRBJ2-2
clone_size: -
cdr3_aa: CATSSGRAVVTGELFF
cdr3_nt: TGTGCCACCAGCAGCGGTCGGGCGGTAGTGACCGGGGAGCTGTTTTTT

d_call: -
v_call: TRBV29-1
j_call: TRBJ2-3
clone_size: -
cdr3_aa: CSVAPTSDTQYF
cdr3_nt: TGCAGCGTTGCCCCCACGTCGGATACGCAGTATTTT

d_call: -
v_call: TRBV12-3/TRBV12-4
j_call: TRBJ2-1
clone_size: -
cdr3_aa: CASSRTGGNLYNEQFF
cdr3_nt: TGTGCCAGCAGCCGGACAGGAGGGAACCTTTACAATGAGCAGTTCTTC

d_call: TRBD2
v_call: TRBV5-1
j_call: TRBJ2-5
clone_size: few
cdr3_aa: CASRRTSGETQYF
cdr3_nt: TGCGCCAGCAGAAGGACTAGCGGGGAGACCCAGTACTTC

d_call: -
v_call: TRBV6-1
j_call: TRBJ2-7
clone_size: -
cdr3_aa: CASSELPYEQYF
cdr3_nt: TGTGCCAGCAGTGAATTGCCCTACGAGCAGTACTTC

d_call: TRBD2
v_call: TRBV7-4
j_call: TRBJ2-2
clone_size: few
cdr3_aa: CASRNIRDTPSGTSGRAGELFF
cdr3_nt: TGTGCCAGCAGAAACATCCGGGACACCCCGAGTGGGACTAGCGGGAGGGCCGGGGAGCTGTTTTTT

d_call: -
v_call: TRBV7-8
j_call: TRBJ2-2
clone_size: -
cdr3_aa: CASSLRASTGELFF
cdr3_nt: TGTGCCAGCAGCTTAAGAGCGTCAACCGGGGAGCTGTTTTTT

d_call: -
v_call: TRBV7-2
j_call: TRBJ1-3
clone_size: -
cdr3_aa: CASSPRSSYSGNTIYF
cdr3_nt: TGTGCCAGCAGCCCCCGCAGCAGCTACTCTGGAAACACCATATATTTT

d_call: -
v_call: TRBV20-1
j_call: TRBJ2-5
clone_size: -
cdr3_aa: CSARDGRKGQETQYF
cdr3_nt: TGCAGTGCTAGAGATGGGCGGAAAGGCCAAGAGACCCAGTACTTC

d_call: -
v_call: TRBV11-2
j_call: TRBJ2-7
clone_size: -
cdr3_aa: CASSLDRGKPYF
cdr3_nt: TGTGCCAGCAGCTTAGATCGGGGGAAGCCGTACTTC

d_call: -
v_call: TRBV10-3
j_call: TRBJ1-4
clone_size: few
cdr3_aa: CAISDVTPGEKLFF
cdr3_nt: TGTGCCATCAGTGATGTGACGCCGGGTGAAAAACTGTTTTTT

d_call: -
v_call: TRBV20-1
j_call: TRBJ1-1
clone_size: -
cdr3_aa: CSAPGQWRAFF
cdr3_nt: TGCAGTGCCCCTGGACAGTGGCGGGCTTTCTTT

d_call: -
v_call: TRBV11-1
j_call: TRBJ1-2
clone_size: -
cdr3_aa: CASAPGVSFPPRGGYTF
cdr3_nt: TGTGCCAGCGCCCCCGGAGTTTCGTTTCCTCCAAGGGGTGGCTACACCTTC

d_call: -
v_call: TRBV20-1
j_call: TRBJ2-7
clone_size: few
cdr3_aa: CSAFRVHSTDYEQYF
cdr3_nt: TGCAGTGCTTTTCGGGTCCATAGCACGGACTACGAGCAGTACTTC

d_call: TRBD1
v_call: TRBV5-1
j_call: TRBJ1-1
clone_size: -
cdr3_aa: CASRQGVDTEAFF
cdr3_nt: TGCGCCAGCAGGCAGGGGGTGGATACTGAAGCTTTCTTT

d_call: -
v_call: TRBV18
j_call: TRBJ2-7
clone_size: -
cdr3_aa: CASSPMGGGYEQYF
cdr3_nt: TGTGCCAGCTCCCCCATGGGAGGAGGGTACGAGCAGTACTTC

d_call: -
v_call: TRBV20-1
j_call: TRBJ1-5
clone_size: -
cdr3_aa: CSYLQHSNQPQHF
cdr3_nt: TGCAGTTACCTACAGCATAGCAATCAGCCCCAGCATTTT

d_call: -
v_call: TRBV20-1
j_call: TRBJ1-2
clone_size: many
cdr3_aa: CSASPQGVSYGYTF
cdr3_nt: TGCAGTGCTAGTCCCCAGGGTGTATCTTATGGCTACACCTTC

d_call: -
v_call: TRBV20-1
j_call: TRBJ1-1
clone_size: -
cdr3_aa: CSAGTGMNTEAFF
cdr3_nt: TGCAGTGCTGGGACTGGGATGAACACTGAAGCTTTCTTT

d_call: -
v_call: TRBV15
j_call: TRBJ2-5
clone_size: -
cdr3_aa: CATSRGSGQETQYF
cdr3_nt: TGTGCCACCAGCAGAGGGAGCGGGCAAGAGACCCAGTACTTC

d_call: -
v_call: TRBV3-1
j_call: TRBJ2-3
clone_size: -
cdr3_aa: CASSQDLRLPRDTQYF
cdr3_nt: TGTGCCAGCAGCCAAGATCTAAGGCTCCCCAGGGATACGCAGTATTTT

d_call: TRBD2
v_call: TRBV15
j_call: TRBJ2-3
clone_size: -
cdr3_aa: CATSPRLAASTDTQYF
cdr3_nt: TGTGCCACCAGCCCCCGACTAGCGGCTAGCACAGATACGCAGTATTTT

d_call: TRBD1
v_call: TRBV25-1
j_call: TRBJ2-7
clone_size: -
cdr3_aa: CASSGGTGQPTEQYF
cdr3_nt: TGTGCCAGCAGTGGAGGGACAGGGCAACCGACCGAGCAGTACTTC

d_call: -
v_call: TRBV20-1
j_call: TRBJ2-7
clone_size: many
cdr3_aa: CSARDGSVLSYEQYF
cdr3_nt: TGCAGTGCTAGAGATGGAAGCGTATTATCCTACGAGCAGTACTTC

d_call: -
v_call: TRBV7-2
j_call: TRBJ2-7
clone_size: few
cdr3_aa: CASSSGLWASYEQYF
cdr3_nt: TGTGCCAGCAGCTCCGGGTTATGGGCCTCCTACGAGCAGTACTTC

d_call: TRBD1
v_call: TRBV12-3/TRBV12-4
j_call: TRBJ1-6
clone_size: many
cdr3_aa: CASRRQGSDSPLHF
cdr3_nt: TGTGCCAGCAGGCGACAGGGATCCGATTCACCCCTCCACTTT

d_call: -
v_call: TRBV6-2/TRBV6-3
j_call: TRBJ2-5
clone_size: -
cdr3_aa: CASSYQVYQETQYF
cdr3_nt: TGTGCCAGCAGTTACCAGGTTTACCAAGAGACCCAGTACTTC